The present T cell receptor (beta chain) was sequenced within a study of T cell responses to AZD1222 COVID-19 vaccine. The method was immunoSEQ multiplex PCR; TCRdb's version includes in-frame clones alone and lacks a portion of them. The sample includes 90,000 to 120,000 clones, about 93% seen only once; the top ten take roughly 6.2%. General study results and limits: Sampling that yielded the repertoires occurred only after the peak T cell response. Spike as a whole was targeted by vaccine-associated CD4 TCRs, dominant at 160-218 and 743-854. Donors in the cohort were predominantly white British and more often female, and clonal diversity was possibly underestimated.

The germline V gene has CDR1 MNHNS and CDR2 SASEGT. The CDR3 contains 16 residues. V gave up 4 bases and J gave up 6 bases, with 16 bases separating them. This clone was detected a few times. What it binds is not known. The material was peripheral blood, obtained 28 days after the second AZD1222 dose. This chain links TRBV6-1 with TRBJ1-6; a possible D gene is TRBD1 (5 bases). The receptor comes from an adult who received the AZD1222 COVID-19 vaccine. CDR3 loop: CASSAIWGKPNSPLHF. CDR3 in DNA: TGTGCCAGCAGTGCTATTTGGGGGAAACCTAATTCACCCCTCCACTTT.